Below, one TCR beta chain is given with its context. Antigen unknown. The germline CDR1 and CDR2 sequences are SGHVS and FQNEAQ. The CDR3 runs 13 residues. Trimming at V came to 5 bases and at J to 4 bases, leaving 5 bases not matched to a gene. This record belongs to a study of cytomegalovirus exposure and HLA in healthy donors. Study in general: The same platform as the roughly 670 first-cohort repertoires was used for the roughly 130 validation repertoires, a later analysis reported. Overall study findings and caveats: Most TCR sequences were uncommon, yet certain public TCRs appeared in many donors. Among TCR beta chains, those listed as cytomegalovirus-associated numbered under 200.

Separate from the approximately 720-subject first cohort was the approximately 120-subject validation cohort, to which the donors belonged. This table comes from immunoSEQ multiplex PCR, and its TCRdb copy is limited to in-frame clones, with some not included. The sample has 250,000 to 400,000 clones, 70% to 90% seen once; the top ten hold around 0.88%. This clonotype originated in a man aged 30-40 years in good health and CMV-seronegative. This chain joins TRBV7-8 and TRBJ2-7; 7 bases are a match to TRBD2. The sample consisted of PBMCs. The DNA of the CDR3 is TGTGCCAGCAGCCTAAGCGGGGTGTACGAGCAGTACTTC. This translates into CASSLSGVYEQYF.